These 20 T cell receptor beta chains were all obtained from the same sample, sequenced in a study of blood T cell repertoires in COVID-19. Assay: immunoSEQ multiplex PCR; the TCRdb copy retains only in-frame clones and omits some. The sample holds 200,000 to 250,000 clones; 80% to 90% are singletons and the top ten take 6.5% to 9.5%. Sequenced input: peripheral blood. The receptors were gathered from a woman older than 75 with COVID-19, enrolled during active disease.

The chain links TRBV18 to TRBJ2-2; 7 bases are a match to TRBD1. V shed 2 bases and J 2 bases; nucleotides not matched to a gene: 5. The germline V gene encodes CDR1 KGHSH and CDR2 LQKENI. This CDR3 contains 16 residues. The chain's CDR3 is CASSPFGQVNTGELFF. Written as DNA, the CDR3 is TGTGCCAGCTCACCATTCGGACAGGTTAACACCGGGGAGCTGTTTTTT.

This chain joins TRBV5-1 and TRBJ2-6, with 11 bases fitting TRBD1. V dropped 0 bases and J dropped 0; count of bases not matched to a gene: 2. Per germline, CDR1 SGHRS and CDR2 YFSETQ. CDR3 length: 18 residues. CDR3 residues: CASSLGGQGASGANVLTF. The CDR3 DNA is TGCGCCAGCAGCTTGGGCGGACAGGGGGCCTCTGGGGCCAACGTCCTGACTTTC. Complete variable domain (other parts from reference TRBV5-1 and TRBJ2-6): KAGVTQTPRYLIKTRGQQVTLSCSPISGHRSVSWYQQTPGQGLQFLFEYFSETQRNKGNFPGRFSGRQFSNSRSEMNVSTLELGDSALYLCASSLGGQGASGANVLTFGAGSRLTVL.

The rearrangement links TRBV2 to TRBJ1-2, with D unclear. This CDR3 is 13 amino acids long. V lost 7 bases and J 2 bases, leaving 11 bases between the germline ends. Germline CDR1 SNHLY, CDR2 FYNNEI. CDR3 sequence (DNA): TGTGCCAGCATAACTGCGGCAAACTATGGCTACACCTTC. Amino acid sequence: CASITAANYGYTF.

The rearrangement joins TRBV20-1 to TRBJ2-7; D is possibly TRBD2 (5 bases). The V gene lost 3 bases and the J gene lost 0 bases, with 18 bases spanning the gap. Germline assignment: CDR1 DFQATT and CDR2 SNEGSKA (reference sequence). This CDR3 has 16 amino acids. CDR3 coding DNA: TGCAGTGCTAGTACCCCCGGGCGGGCTTCCTCCTACGAGCAGTACTTC. It specifies CSASTPGRASSYEQYF.

The J gene is TRBJ2-7, the V gene TRBV2; 7 bases match TRBD2. This CDR3 is 13 amino acids long. V trimming: 7 bases; J trimming: 7 bases; junction bases outside the gene matches: 10. The germline V gene has CDR1 SNHLY and CDR2 FYNNEI. The CDR3: CASNPSRRGEQYF. CDR3 DNA: TGTGCCAGCAATCCCTCAAGGCGGGGGGAGCAGTACTTC.

This rearrangement joins TRBV15 to TRBJ1-2, with TRBD1 identical over 8 bases. Unmatched junction bases numbered 14, after V lost 6 bases and J lost 5 bases. Germline CDR1 LNHNV, CDR2 YYDKDF (reference sequence). The CDR3 contains 16 residues. DNA for the CDR3: TGTGCCACCAGTAGACCTGCAGGGGGCGAGGGGTATGGCTACACCTTC. As protein: CATSRPAGGEGYGYTF.

J is TRBJ2-2 and V is TRBV5-6; the match to TRBD2 covers 7 bases. Trimming cost V 5 bases and J 4 bases; bases outside gene matches: 5. This CDR3 has 14 residues. CDR1 and CDR2 (germline): SGHDT, YYEEEE. The CDR3 nucleotides read TGTGCCAGCAGTCGGGGGGAAGTCACCGGGGAGCTGTTTTTT. It encodes CASSRGEVTGELFF.

V usage is TRBV19 and J usage is TRBJ1-2; possible D gene TRBD1, 5 bases. V shed 7 bases and J shed 5 bases, with 17 bases lying between them. This CDR3 spans 14 amino acids. Germline V gene sequence: CDR1 LNHDA, CDR2 SQIVND (reference sequence). The CDR3 loop reads CASTLGLGDYGYTF. DNA of the CDR3: TGTGCCAGTACCCTCGGGTTAGGGGATTATGGCTACACCTTC. The full variable domain, with the rest looked up from reference TRBV19 and TRBJ1-2, is DGGITQSPKYLFRKEGQNVTLSCEQNLNHDAMYWYRQDPGQGLRLIYYSQIVNDFQKGDIAEGYSVSREKKESFPLTVTSAQKNPTAFYLCASTLGLGDYGYTFGSGTRLTVV.

The V and J genes are TRBV18 and TRBJ2-1, with 7 bases aligning to TRBD2. J lost 0 bases, V lost 6 bases, and 11 bases had no gene match. Germline values: CDR1 KGHSH, CDR2 LQKENI. This CDR3 region has 17 residues. The CDR3 here is CASSSTSDPFSYNEQFF. In DNA, the CDR3 is TGTGCCAGCTCGTCTACTAGCGACCCTTTCTCCTACAATGAGCAGTTCTTC.

This clone came up once. V usage is TRBV18 and J usage is TRBJ2-1; 8 nucleotides agree with TRBD2. CDR3 length equals 16 residues. The junction had 5 bases not matched to a gene; V was cut back by 0 bases and J by 4 bases. Germline CDR1 is KGHSH and CDR2 is LQKENI. This CDR3 reads CASSPPLAGSYNEQFF. Here the CDR3 DNA reads TGTGCCAGCTCACCACCGCTAGCGGGTTCGTACAATGAGCAGTTCTTC.

This chain uses TRBV5-4 with TRBJ1-3; tentative D call: TRBD1 (5 bases). This CDR3 is 15 amino acids long. V lost 3 bases and J 4 bases, leaving 14 bases between the germline ends. Germline V gene data show CDR1 as SGHNT and CDR2 as YYREEE (reference sequence). The CDR3 region has the DNA TGTGCCAGCAGCTCAGGGCCGTGGGGAGGAAACACCATATATTTT. Its translation: CASSSGPWGGNTIYF.

V is TRBV2 and J is TRBJ2-5, with 7 nucleotides matching TRBD1. The germline V gene has CDR1 SNHLY and CDR2 FYNNEI. The CDR3 length is 15 residues. V dropped 5 bases and J dropped 1; count of bases not matched to a gene: 7. As DNA, the CDR3 is TGTGCCAGCAGTTTTGACAGGGCTATCCAAGAGACCCAGTACTTC. Translated: CASSFDRAIQETQYF.

CDR3 sequence (DNA): TGTGCCAGCAGCCAAGATCCCGCCGGGGGTCAGCCCCAGCATTTT. Its protein is CASSQDPAGGQPQHF. V is TRBV4-2 and J is TRBJ1-5, with D perhaps matching TRBD1 (5 bases). The length of the CDR3 is 15 residues. Trimming stripped 0 bases from V and 6 bases from J, with 12 bases between. Per germline, CDR1 LGHNA and CDR2 YNFKEQ.

The J gene is TRBJ1-3, the V gene TRBV5-1; 8 nucleotides line up with TRBD1. The CDR3 covers 19 residues. V was clipped by 2 bases and J by 0 bases; unmatched bases: 13. Germline lookup yields CDR1 SGHRS and CDR2 YFSETQ. CDR3: CASSFGTGERAISGNTIYF. The CDR3 DNA reads as TGCGCCAGCAGCTTCGGGACAGGTGAAAGGGCTATCTCTGGAAACACCATATATTTT.

V is TRBV5-1 and J is TRBJ2-5, with unresolved D. Per the germline V gene, CDR1 is SGHRS and CDR2 is YFSETQ. The length of the CDR3 is 16 residues. Trimming stripped 0 bases from V and 1 base from J, with 13 bases between. The CDR3 loop reads CASSLARLSFQETQYF. The CDR3 nucleotides are TGCGCCAGCAGCTTGGCTCGTTTGAGTTTCCAAGAGACCCAGTACTTC.

This chain uses TRBV7-9 with TRBJ1-2; D call uncertain. The CDR3 runs 11 residues. Germline assignment: CDR1 SEHNR and CDR2 FQNEAQ (reference sequence). The V end was cut by 3 bases, the J end by 8 bases, with 7 bases between. The CDR3 loop is CASSFFLGYTF. The CDR3 bases are TGTGCCAGCAGCTTTTTTCTAGGCTACACCTTC.

This rearrangement joins TRBV28 to TRBJ2-5, with 7 bases lining up with TRBD2. The CDR3 extends over 15 amino acids. Germline CDR1 is MDHEN and CDR2 is SYDVKM. Trimming cost V 8 bases and J 1 base; bases outside gene matches: 10. This CDR3 reads CASGSISGPQETQYF. The DNA for the CDR3 is TGTGCCAGCGGCTCGATTAGCGGGCCCCAAGAGACCCAGTACTTC.

The J gene is TRBJ1-4, the V gene TRBV6-5; D perhaps matches TRBD1 (5 bases). The CDR3 loop spans 15 amino acids. V was clipped by 7 bases and J by 7 bases, with 19 bases between them. Germline CDR1 is MNHEY and CDR2 is SVGAGI. The CDR3 bases are TGTGCCAGCACGGGGGGGTGGCCGGTTGCTGAAAAACTGTTTTTT. This codes for CASTGGWPVAEKLFF.

The V call is TRBV11-2, the J call TRBJ2-5, with 11 positions matching TRBD2. J lost 3 bases, V lost 4 bases, and 7 bases had no gene match. This CDR3 contains 16 residues. CDR1 is SGHAT, CDR2 FQNNGV, per germline. Written as DNA, the CDR3 is TGTGCCAGCAGCTCACGAACTAGCGGGAGTAAAGAGACCCAGTACTTC. Translating gives CASSSRTSGSKETQYF. The full variable domain, its missing parts supplied by reference TRBV11-2 and TRBJ2-5, is EAGVAQSPRYKIIEKRQSVAFWCNPISGHATLYWYQQILGQGPKLLIQFQNNGVVDDSQLPKDRFSAERLKGVDSTLKIQPAKLEDSAVYLCASSSRTSGSKETQYFGPGTRLLVL.

The chain recombines TRBV12-3 or TRBV12-4 with TRBJ1-1; 10 bases line up with TRBD1. Germline trimming cut 6 bases from V and 4 bases from J; bases unmatched to any gene: 2. The CDR3 has 13 residues. The CDR3 loop reads CASRRTGGTEAFF. The CDR3 DNA follows: TGTGCCAGCAGGAGGACAGGGGGCACTGAAGCTTTCTTT.